This is a list of T cell receptor beta chains from one sample in a study of TIL therapy for anti-PD-1-resistant metastatic lung cancer. Libraries were prepared by immunoSEQ multiplex PCR; TCRdb keeps only in-frame clonotypes and omits some of them. The sample lists about 60,000 clones; around 87% were seen once. The source material was blood, sampled at baseline. The receptors stem from a person aged 25 to 80 with non-small cell lung cancer. The CDR3 runs from the conserved cysteine through the conserved F or W. Fields, in order: CDR3 DNA, CDR3 protein, clone size, D gene, J gene, V gene. The D gene is left open where the match is weak. Part of the rows lack a size; the others show once, few, many or a class for expanded clones.

cdr3_nt: TGTGCCAGCAGTTCTACAGTGAACACTGAAGCTTTCTTT
cdr3_aa: CASSSTVNTEAFF
clone_size: once
d_call: -
j_call: TRBJ1-1
v_call: TRBV12-3/TRBV12-4

cdr3_nt: TGCGCCAGCAGCCAAGGGACTAGCGGGTTCGGGCAGTACTTC
cdr3_aa: CASSQGTSGFGQYF
clone_size: -
d_call: TRBD2
j_call: TRBJ2-7
v_call: TRBV10-1

cdr3_nt: TGTGCCAGCTCCAAGGACAGGGATCTTGGCTACACCTTC
cdr3_aa: CASSKDRDLGYTF
clone_size: -
d_call: TRBD1
j_call: TRBJ1-2
v_call: TRBV2

cdr3_nt: TGTGCCAGCAGCTCCGGACTAGTCGACGAGCAGTACTTC
cdr3_aa: CASSSGLVDEQYF
clone_size: -
d_call: TRBD2
j_call: TRBJ2-7
v_call: TRBV7-2

cdr3_nt: TGTGCCAGCAGTCATAGGACAGGGGGCGAAAATTCACCCCTCCACTTT
cdr3_aa: CASSHRTGGENSPLHF
clone_size: -
d_call: TRBD1
j_call: TRBJ1-6
v_call: TRBV6-6

cdr3_nt: TGTGCCAGCAGTTTAGACGTCCAGGGAAACTATGGCTACACCTTC
cdr3_aa: CASSLDVQGNYGYTF
clone_size: -
d_call: -
j_call: TRBJ1-2
v_call: TRBV27

cdr3_nt: TGTGCCAGTAGTGGGGCGGGGGGGCCGTTGGATACGCAGTATTTT
cdr3_aa: CASSGAGGPLDTQYF
clone_size: -
d_call: TRBD2
j_call: TRBJ2-3
v_call: TRBV19

cdr3_nt: TGTGCCAGCAGCCAATCAACAGGGTTATCGGAAAAACTGTTTTTT
cdr3_aa: CASSQSTGLSEKLFF
clone_size: -
d_call: -
j_call: TRBJ1-4
v_call: TRBV3-1/TRBV3-2

cdr3_nt: TGTGCCAGCAGATCAACCGGGACAGGGGTGAATGAGCAGTTCTTC
cdr3_aa: CASRSTGTGVNEQFF
clone_size: once
d_call: TRBD1
j_call: TRBJ2-1
v_call: TRBV7-6

cdr3_nt: TGTGCCAGCTCACCTCGACAGATGGCGAACACCGGGGAGCTGTTTTTT
cdr3_aa: CASSPRQMANTGELFF
clone_size: -
d_call: -
j_call: TRBJ2-2
v_call: TRBV18

cdr3_nt: TGTGCCTGGAGACCCCTCCCTAAGGCCATATATTTT
cdr3_aa: CAWRPLPKAIYF
clone_size: -
d_call: -
j_call: TRBJ1-3
v_call: TRBV30

cdr3_nt: TGTGCCAGCGGAGGGTCTTTAGGGCAGTATTTT
cdr3_aa: CASGGSLGQYF
clone_size: once
d_call: -
j_call: TRBJ2-3
v_call: TRBV6-5

cdr3_nt: TGTGCCAGCAGTTTCGATGGGAATCAGCCCCAGCATTTT
cdr3_aa: CASSFDGNQPQHF
clone_size: -
d_call: -
j_call: TRBJ1-5
v_call: TRBV28

cdr3_nt: TGTGCCAGCAGTCCCGGGACTAGGTTTGGGGATACGCAGTATTTT
cdr3_aa: CASSPGTRFGDTQYF
clone_size: -
d_call: TRBD2
j_call: TRBJ2-3
v_call: TRBV6-5

cdr3_nt: TGTGCCAGTAGTATAAGTGCGGGACTAGCTCCCAATGAGCAGTTCTTC
cdr3_aa: CASSISAGLAPNEQFF
clone_size: -
d_call: TRBD2
j_call: TRBJ2-1
v_call: TRBV19

cdr3_nt: TGCAGCGTTCCCGACCTAATCTACGGCACCGGGGAGCTGTTTTTT
cdr3_aa: CSVPDLIYGTGELFF
clone_size: few
d_call: -
j_call: TRBJ2-2
v_call: TRBV29-1

cdr3_nt: TGTGCCAGCAGCCGATCAGGGACAGGGGACTACGAGCAGTACTTC
cdr3_aa: CASSRSGTGDYEQYF
clone_size: few
d_call: TRBD1
j_call: TRBJ2-7
v_call: TRBV4-2

cdr3_nt: TGTGCCAGCAGTTACTCTCGTGCAGGGAAGTCCTACGAGCAGTACTTC
cdr3_aa: CASSYSRAGKSYEQYF
clone_size: -
d_call: -
j_call: TRBJ2-7
v_call: TRBV6-5

cdr3_nt: TGTGCCAGCAGCTTGGGTTCATCGCGGGGAAATGAGCAGTTCTTC
cdr3_aa: CASSLGSSRGNEQFF
clone_size: -
d_call: -
j_call: TRBJ2-1
v_call: TRBV5-4

cdr3_nt: TGTGCCAGCCACCGGGACCCCCCACGCGAGCAGTACTTC
cdr3_aa: CASHRDPPREQYF
clone_size: -
d_call: -
j_call: TRBJ2-7
v_call: TRBV2

cdr3_nt: TGTGCCAGCAGCTTATCTAGCGGGGCTAACAATGAGCAGTTCTTC
cdr3_aa: CASSLSSGANNEQFF
clone_size: -
d_call: TRBD2
j_call: TRBJ2-1
v_call: TRBV7-2

cdr3_nt: TGTGCCTGGAGTGACCCCACAGATACGCAGTATTTT
cdr3_aa: CAWSDPTDTQYF
clone_size: -
d_call: -
j_call: TRBJ2-3
v_call: TRBV30

cdr3_nt: TGTGTCCGGGAGGGGCCCAACTATGGCTACACCTTC
cdr3_aa: CVREGPNYGYTF
clone_size: -
d_call: -
j_call: TRBJ1-2
v_call: TRBV30

cdr3_nt: TGCGCCAGTAGCTTGGGAGGAAACACTGAAGCTTTCTTT
cdr3_aa: CASSLGGNTEAFF
clone_size: -
d_call: -
j_call: TRBJ1-1
v_call: TRBV5-1

cdr3_nt: TGTGCCAGCAGCTTGGGTTCCTCCTACGAGCAGTACTTC
cdr3_aa: CASSLGSSYEQYF
clone_size: -
d_call: -
j_call: TRBJ2-7
v_call: TRBV11-1

cdr3_nt: TGTGCCAGCAGCCGGGGGACTAGCGGGACCTACGAGCAGTACTTC
cdr3_aa: CASSRGTSGTYEQYF
clone_size: -
d_call: TRBD2
j_call: TRBJ2-7
v_call: TRBV3-1/TRBV3-2

cdr3_nt: TGTGCCAGCAGACATACAGGGGGCGAAGCTTTCTTT
cdr3_aa: CASRHTGGEAFF
clone_size: -
d_call: TRBD1
j_call: TRBJ1-1
v_call: TRBV27

cdr3_nt: TGTGCCAGCAGCCACGGGACTAGCGGGCCGAGCACAGATACGCAGTATTTT
cdr3_aa: CASSHGTSGPSTDTQYF
clone_size: once
d_call: TRBD2
j_call: TRBJ2-3
v_call: TRBV9

cdr3_nt: TGTGCCAGCAGCTTCTCGGGGGGCGACGAGCAGTACTTC
cdr3_aa: CASSFSGGDEQYF
clone_size: -
d_call: -
j_call: TRBJ2-7
v_call: TRBV7-3

cdr3_nt: TGTGCCAGCTCACCCTCTCGAGGCACAGATACGCAGTATTTT
cdr3_aa: CASSPSRGTDTQYF
clone_size: -
d_call: -
j_call: TRBJ2-3
v_call: TRBV18

cdr3_nt: TGTGCCAGTAGTATCAGGGGGTCAGGGGGCACTGAAGCTTTCTTT
cdr3_aa: CASSIRGSGGTEAFF
clone_size: -
d_call: TRBD1
j_call: TRBJ1-1
v_call: TRBV19

cdr3_nt: TGTGCCAGCAGTTTTTGGCAGCGACGGGGGCAGTACTTC
cdr3_aa: CASSFWQRRGQYF
clone_size: -
d_call: -
j_call: TRBJ2-7
v_call: TRBV28

cdr3_nt: TGTGCCAGCAGCTTGGAGGCTAGCGGGAGCATGGAGTTCTTC
cdr3_aa: CASSLEASGSMEFF
clone_size: -
d_call: TRBD2
j_call: TRBJ2-1
v_call: TRBV5-4

cdr3_nt: TGTGCCAGCACCTCAGCAGGGGTTTCGTACCAAGAGACCCAGTACTTC
cdr3_aa: CASTSAGVSYQETQYF
clone_size: -
d_call: -
j_call: TRBJ2-5
v_call: TRBV7-8

cdr3_nt: TGTGCCAGCAGTTCATTCAGGGTAGCCACTGAAGCTTTCTTT
cdr3_aa: CASSSFRVATEAFF
clone_size: -
d_call: -
j_call: TRBJ1-1
v_call: TRBV27

cdr3_nt: TGTGCCAGCAGCACTCCGGTCGGTACCGGGGAGCTGTTTTTT
cdr3_aa: CASSTPVGTGELFF
clone_size: -
d_call: -
j_call: TRBJ2-2
v_call: TRBV7-3

cdr3_nt: TGCGCCAGCAGCTTACTAGCGGGAGAGCTCGACGAGCAGTACTTC
cdr3_aa: CASSLLAGELDEQYF
clone_size: -
d_call: TRBD2
j_call: TRBJ2-7
v_call: TRBV5-1

cdr3_nt: TGTGCCAGCAGTTACCCGGGGGACCTATACAATGAGCAGTTCTTC
cdr3_aa: CASSYPGDLYNEQFF
clone_size: -
d_call: -
j_call: TRBJ2-1
v_call: TRBV6-6

cdr3_nt: TGTGCCAGTAGTCTTCTCCCGACGAACACTGAAGCTTTCTTT
cdr3_aa: CASSLLPTNTEAFF
clone_size: few
d_call: -
j_call: TRBJ1-1
v_call: TRBV19

cdr3_nt: TGTGCCAGCTCACGTGAAAACGAGCAGTACTTC
cdr3_aa: CASSRENEQYF
clone_size: -
d_call: -
j_call: TRBJ2-7
v_call: TRBV18

cdr3_nt: TGCGCCAGCAGCCCTGGGGGACAGACCGGGGAGCTGTTTTTT
cdr3_aa: CASSPGGQTGELFF
clone_size: -
d_call: TRBD1
j_call: TRBJ2-2
v_call: TRBV4-1

cdr3_nt: TGTGCCAGTAGTCCCCGACAGGGCAGCAATCAGCCCCAGCATTTT
cdr3_aa: CASSPRQGSNQPQHF
clone_size: -
d_call: TRBD1
j_call: TRBJ1-5
v_call: TRBV19

cdr3_nt: TGTGCCAGCAGTTTACTCGGATCAGGCCTTGCCCAGTACTTC
cdr3_aa: CASSLLGSGLAQYF
clone_size: -
d_call: -
j_call: TRBJ2-5
v_call: TRBV27

cdr3_nt: TGTGCCAGCTCACCACCCGGGACAGCCTCCTACGAGCAGTACTTC
cdr3_aa: CASSPPGTASYEQYF
clone_size: -
d_call: TRBD1
j_call: TRBJ2-7
v_call: TRBV18

cdr3_nt: TGTGCCAGCAGGACCACACCTGAGGGGCTAGGTGAAGCTTTCTTT
cdr3_aa: CASRTTPEGLGEAFF
clone_size: -
d_call: -
j_call: TRBJ1-1
v_call: TRBV6-5

cdr3_nt: TGTGCCAGCAGCTACAGGGCGCAGAACACTGAAGCTTTCTTT
cdr3_aa: CASSYRAQNTEAFF
clone_size: -
d_call: -
j_call: TRBJ1-1
v_call: TRBV2

cdr3_nt: TGCAACGCTAGCGTCACCTACGAGCAGTACTTC
cdr3_aa: CNASVTYEQYF
clone_size: -
d_call: -
j_call: TRBJ2-7
v_call: TRBV20-1